Below, one TCR beta chain is given with its context. The antigen remains unidentified. The germline gene is not matched at one end of the junction; a read error may be the cause. TCRdb re-derived calls from the reads in MiXCR, one entry per CDR3 protein. The table records fewer than 70,000 distinct CDR3 sequences, 63% of them present only once. This entry belongs to a study of type 1 regulatory T cells. The wider study: An in vitro protocol generated T-allo10, a Tr1-enriched, alloantigen-specific CD4 T cell product.

Germline assignment: CDR1 SEHNR and CDR2 FQNEAQ (reference sequence). This CDR3 comprises 17 residues. Graft donor-derived T-allo10 cells were described as host-alloantigen-specific, anergic, and alloantigen-specifically suppressive. The receptor comes from a human donor in good health. The V and J genes are TRBV7-9 and TRBJ2-6, with 9 bases matching TRBD1. The sample taken for sequencing was cultured T cells, either the whole culture or a sorted T cell fraction (not recorded which). The sample's subset: Tr1-enriched cell product generated in vitro against host alloantigens. CDR3 region: CASSLGQGRTGANVMTF. The CDR3 DNA reads TGTGCCAGCAGCTTGGGACAGGGAAGAACTGGGGCCAACGTCATGACTTTC.